This TCR beta chain originates from a study of T cell responses to AZD1222 COVID-19 vaccine. Assay used: immunoSEQ multiplex PCR; TCRdb lists only in-frame clones, some missing. The table lists 150,000 to 200,000 clones, roughly 93% of them singletons. Germline V gene sequence: CDR1 SGHNT, CDR2 YYREEE (reference sequence). Trimming took off 4 bases at V and 3 bases at J, with 7 bases between the two ends. This CDR3 has 12 residues. The sequences come from peripheral blood, collected on day 0 of AZD1222 vaccination. The clonotype originates from an adult in good health. The chain joins TRBV5-4 to TRBJ2-5, with a tentative D call TRBD2 (6 bases). This chain's CDR3 is CASSTGEETQYF. Here the CDR3 DNA reads TGTGCCAGCAGCACGGGAGAAGAGACCCAGTACTTC.